Below are 14 T cell receptor beta chains sequenced from a single sample in a study of cytomegalovirus exposure and HLA in healthy donors. Amplification used 60 Vbeta primers and 13 Jbeta primers. Clones were sequenced by immunoSEQ multiplex PCR, and TCRdb holds only the in-frame ones, with some missing. The data contain more than 95,000 clones, about 80% of them singletons. The sample consisted of PBMCs. The origin of the receptors is a woman aged 18-30 years in good health and CMV-seropositive.

V is TRBV30 and J is TRBJ1-5; no definite D call. Trimming stripped 2 bases from V and 0 bases from J, with 23 bases between. This CDR3 is built from 19 residues. Per germline, CDR1 GTSNPN and CDR2 SVGIG (reference sequence). The CDR3 sequence is CAWSPWRAGPTPSNQPQHF. The CDR3 DNA sequence: TGTGCCTGGAGTCCCTGGCGGGCAGGTCCCACTCCTAGCAATCAGCCCCAGCATTTT.

V and J are TRBV18 and TRBJ2-5; D not resolved. Trimming stripped 8 bases from V and 5 bases from J, with 6 bases between. The CDR3 runs 10 residues. Germline CDR1 reads KGHSH; CDR2 reads LQKENI. DNA of the CDR3: TGTGCCAGCCGCCAGGAGACCCAGTACTTC. This gives the protein CASRQETQYF.

To note about this clone: Within the sample, other DNA sequences also encode this same CDR3. CDR3 nucleotide sequence: TGTGCCAGCAGCTGGGGACTAGCGGGAGGCTACGAGCAGTACTTC. Protein product: CASSWGLAGGYEQYF. The gene calls are TRBV5-6 and TRBJ2-7; 15 nucleotides line up with TRBD2. The germline V gene encodes CDR1 SGHDT and CDR2 YYEEEE. The junction had 1 base not matched to a gene; V was cut back by 3 bases and J by 3 bases. The CDR3 covers 15 residues. Full variable domain (outside the CDR3, taken from reference TRBV5-6 and TRBJ2-7): DAGVTQSPTHLIKTRGQQVTLRCSPKSGHDTVSWYQQALGQGPQFIFQYYEEEERQRGNFPDRFSGHQFPNYSSELNVNALLLGDSALYLCASSWGLAGGYEQYFGPGTRLTVT.

V gene TRBV6-5 combines with J gene TRBJ2-5, with D possibly matching TRBD1 (5 bases). Trimming took off 6 bases at V and 3 bases at J, with 11 bases between the two ends. The CDR3 contains 13 residues. Germline CDR1 and CDR2: MNHEY and SVGAGI. In nucleotides, the CDR3 is TGTGCCAGCAGAAAGACAGTTAAAGAGACCCAGTACTTC. This sequence encodes CASRKTVKETQYF.

CDR3 loop: CASSLWGAGELFF. The CDR3, as DNA: TGTGCCAGCAGCTTGTGGGGGGCCGGGGAGCTGTTTTTT. The rearrangement joins TRBV5-4 to TRBJ2-2, with D tentatively TRBD2 (6 bases). Germline CDR1 is SGHNT and CDR2 is YYREEE (reference sequence). V shed 1 base and J shed 6 bases, with 7 bases lying between them. The CDR3 has 13 amino acids. Using reference TRBV5-4 and TRBJ2-2 for the parts outside the CDR3, the full variable domain is ETGVTQSPTHLIKTRGQQVTLRCSSQSGHNTVSWYQQALGQGPQFIFQYYREEENGRGNFPPRFSGLQFPNYSSELNVNALELDDSALYLCASSLWGAGELFFGEGSRLTVL.

The chain recombines TRBV30 with TRBJ2-2; D may be TRBD2 (6 bases). The length of the CDR3 is 15 residues. Germline V gene sequence: CDR1 GTSNPN, CDR2 SVGIG (reference sequence). V was trimmed by 2 bases and J by 1 base, leaving 11 bases between them. The DNA for the CDR3 is TGTGCCTGGAGTCCTAGCGAGTGGAACACCGGGGAGCTGTTTTTT. Its translation: CAWSPSEWNTGELFF.

This clone is a singleton in its sample. This sequence joins TRBV5-6 and TRBJ2-1; 7 bases fit TRBD1. Germline trimming cut 7 bases from V and 4 bases from J; bases unmatched to any gene: 5. CDR1 is SGHDT and CDR2 is YYEEEE in the germline V gene. This CDR3 has 13 residues. The CDR3 DNA sequence: TGTGCCAGCCAACCGACAGGGTACAATGAGCAGTTCTTC. It codes for CASQPTGYNEQFF. Filled out from reference TRBV5-6 and TRBJ2-1, the complete variable domain reads DAGVTQSPTHLIKTRGQQVTLRCSPKSGHDTVSWYQQALGQGPQFIFQYYEEEERQRGNFPDRFSGHQFPNYSSELNVNALLLGDSALYLCASQPTGYNEQFFGPGTRLTVL.

This clone was observed a handful of times. The chain couples TRBV5-8 to TRBJ2-1; D gene ambiguous. CDR3 length: 13 amino acids. Per germline, CDR1 SGHTS and CDR2 YDEGEE. The V and J ends lost 3 bases and 8 bases respectively, with 12 bases between them. The CDR3 here is CASSWPGGDEQFF. The CDR3 nucleotides read TGTGCCAGCAGCTGGCCAGGTGGCGATGAGCAGTTCTTC.

This chain joins TRBV30 and TRBJ2-3; a possible D gene is TRBD2 (6 bases). CDR1 is GTSNPN and CDR2 is SVGIG in the germline V gene (reference sequence). The CDR3 is made up of 16 amino acids. Trimming stripped 6 bases from V and 3 bases from J, with 22 bases between. CDR3 coding DNA: TGTGCCTGCTCCCCTAGTAGCGGAAAAGGAACAGATACGCAGTATTTT. Translated: CACSPSSGKGTDTQYF.

V is TRBV12-5 and J is TRBJ1-2; TRBD1 might be the D (6 bases). The CDR3 totals 16 residues. Trimming took off 2 bases at V and 4 bases at J, with 17 bases between the two ends. The germline CDR1 and CDR2 sequences are LGHNT and FRNRAP. Here the CDR3 DNA reads TGTGCTAGTGGTTTGTTCCAGGGGCCCGAGGGCTATGGCTACACCTTC. Translating it yields CASGLFQGPEGYGYTF.

V is TRBV30 and J is TRBJ2-7; TRBD2 is a possible D gene (6 bases). Germline CDR1 is GTSNPN and CDR2 is SVGIG (reference sequence). Trimming pared 3 bases from V and 5 bases from J, leaving 11 bases between. The CDR3 is 12 residues long. CDR3 region: CAWRTRANEQYF. The CDR3 nucleotides are TGTGCCTGGAGGACTAGAGCGAACGAGCAGTACTTC.

The table lists this clone with a few counts. The genes are TRBV5-8 and TRBJ1-2; TRBD1 agrees at 11 bases. Germline CDR1 SGHTS, CDR2 YDEGEE. The V gene end was trimmed by 6 bases and the J gene end by 3 bases; junction bases not matched to a gene: 4. The CDR3 loop spans 14 amino acids. The CDR3 bases are TGTGCCAGCATCGGACAGGGGGCTTACTATGGCTACACCTTC. Protein sequence: CASIGQGAYYGYTF.

V and J are TRBV18 and TRBJ2-7; 9 nucleotides agree with TRBD1. Unmatched junction bases numbered 6, after V lost 5 bases and J lost 1 base. CDR1 is KGHSH, CDR2 LQKENI, per germline. This CDR3 comprises 15 residues. The CDR3 protein is CASSGTGRRSYEQYF. CDR3 nucleotides: TGTGCCAGCTCAGGGACAGGGAGGAGGTCCTACGAGCAGTACTTC. Full variable domain (rest looked up from reference TRBV18 and TRBJ2-7): NAGVMQNPRHLVRRRGQEARLRCSPMKGHSHVYWYRQLPEEGLKFMVYLQKENIIDESGMPKERFSAEFPKEGPSILRIQQVVRGDSAAYFCASSGTGRRSYEQYFGPGTRLTVT.

This sequence joins TRBV28 and TRBJ2-1, with 8 bases identical to TRBD2. This CDR3 spans 17 amino acids. Per the germline V gene, CDR1 is MDHEN and CDR2 is SYDVKM. V shed 1 base and J 7 bases; nucleotides not matched to a gene: 12. CDR3 coding DNA: TGTGCCAGCAGTTTATCCGTGGGGGCGGGAGGCGGTAATGAGCAGTTCTTC. It is translated as CASSLSVGAGGGNEQFF.